These 11 T cell receptor beta chains came from one sample sequenced in a study of cytomegalovirus exposure and HLA in healthy donors. The study ran its PCR with 60 Vbeta and 13 Jbeta primers. This table comes from immunoSEQ multiplex PCR, and its TCRdb copy is limited to in-frame clones, with some not included. The top ten clones hold 6% to 8% of a sample with more than 65,000 clones, around 74% of them seen once. What was sequenced was PBMCs. The source of these receptors is a woman aged 45 to 65 in good health and CMV-seropositive.

The rearrangement uses TRBV29-1 and TRBJ1-2; 9 nucleotides align to TRBD1. The CDR3 consists of 13 residues. V was pared by 3 bases and J by 8 bases, with 7 bases of the junction left unmatched. From germline, CDR1 is SQVTM and CDR2 ANQGSEA. Here the CDR3 DNA reads TGCAGCGTTGAGAGGACAGGGGCCTGGGGCTACACCTTC. It yields the protein CSVERTGAWGYTF.

This clone was counted between two and nine times. This chain connects TRBV4-2 to TRBJ1-1; D is unclear. CDR1 LGHNA and CDR2 YNFKEQ come from the germline V gene. This CDR3 has 15 amino acids. The V end was cut by 0 bases, the J end by 12 bases, with 20 bases between. The DNA of the CDR3 is TGTGCCAGCAGCCAAGAGGGAGGGAGCAGTCGCGAAACTTTCTTT. It is translated as CASSQEGGSSRETFF.

The V call is TRBV23-1, the J call TRBJ2-7, with D maybe TRBD2 (6 bases). TRBV23-1 is assigned to the ORF class and has an uncertain function. Trimming removed 3 bases at V and 0 bases at J, with 15 bases between. The CDR3 runs to 16 residues. Written as DNA, the CDR3 is TGCGCCAGCAGTCATCCAAGCCTGACTAGCTCCTACGAGCAGTACTTC. It translates to CASSHPSLTSSYEQYF.

In its sample, this clone was seen a few times. V usage is TRBV7-2 and J usage is TRBJ2-7; D gene uncertain. There are 12 residues in the CDR3. The V gene's germline CDR1 is SGHTA and CDR2 FQGNSA. V dropped 2 bases and J dropped 3 bases, with 5 bases sitting between them. In DNA form, the CDR3 reads TGTGCCAGCAGCTTAAATAGCTACGAGCAGTACTTC. It translates to CASSLNSYEQYF.

The chain recombines TRBV30 with TRBJ1-5; the D is unclear. The CDR3 runs to 12 residues. Germline CDR1 and CDR2: GTSNPN and SVGIG (reference sequence). V lost 1 base and J 7 bases, leaving 8 bases between the germline ends. The CDR3 coding sequence is TGTGCCTGGAGTGGGCCAAACCAGCCCCAGCATTTT. As protein: CAWSGPNQPQHF.

This clone was seen only a few times. This chain uses TRBV5-4 with TRBJ2-5; 8 bases map to TRBD1. The CDR3 spans 16 residues. Germline-derived CDR1 and CDR2 are SGHNT and YYREEE (reference sequence). V lost 0 bases and J lost 5; bases outside the gene matches: 9. The DNA of the CDR3 is TGTGCCAGCAGCTTGGGACGGACAGGGAGATTGGAGACCCAGTACTTC. This translates into CASSLGRTGRLETQYF.

The chain links TRBV10-2 to TRBJ2-3; D is perhaps TRBD1 (5 bases). CDR1 is WSHSY, CDR2 SAAADI, per germline. The CDR3 consists of 15 residues. Trimming took 3 bases from V and 4 from J, leaving 14 bases between them. As DNA, the CDR3 is TGCGCCAGCAGTGATTGGGGCAAGGTGTCAGATACGCAGTATTTT. As protein: CASSDWGKVSDTQYF.

This clone was counted only a few times. The chain links TRBV29-1 to TRBJ2-4; TRBD1 agrees at 7 bases. V shed 5 bases, J shed 5 bases, and the junction held 3 bases outside the gene matches. Germline V lookup: CDR1 SQVTM, CDR2 ANQGSEA. The CDR3 runs to 12 residues. The CDR3 DNA follows: TGCAGCGTTCCCGGGACAGAAAACATTCAGTACTTC. Translated: CSVPGTENIQYF.

This sequence joins TRBV5-6 and TRBJ2-2; 11 nucleotides agree with TRBD2. Looked up from germline, CDR1 is SGHDT and CDR2 is YYEEEE. The CDR3 has 15 amino acids. V was clipped by 3 bases and J by 3 bases; unmatched bases: 1. This CDR3 is CASSSGLADTGELFF. The CDR3, as DNA: TGTGCCAGCAGCTCGGGACTAGCGGACACCGGGGAGCTGTTTTTT.

The chain employs TRBV30 and TRBJ2-7; TRBD1 might be the D (6 bases). The CDR3 runs 14 residues. V lost 0 bases, J lost 3 bases, and 12 bases lay in between. In germline, CDR1 is GTSNPN, CDR2 SVGIG (reference sequence). DNA for the CDR3: TGTGCCTGGAGTGTAGGACAGTTAAGCTACGAGCAGTACTTC. Translating it yields CAWSVGQLSYEQYF. Drawing the rest from reference TRBV30 and TRBJ2-7, the complete variable domain is SQTIHQWPATLVQPVGSPLSLECTVEGTSNPNLYWYRQAAGRGLQLLFYSVGIGQISSEVPQNLSASRPQDRQFILSSKKLLLSDSGFYLCAWSVGQLSYEQYFGPGTRLTVT.

The chain carries TRBV7-2 and TRBJ2-3, with D perhaps matching TRBD1 (6 bases). Germline V gene data show CDR1 as SGHTA and CDR2 as FQGNSA. The length of the CDR3 is 14 residues. V was pared by 0 bases and J by 3 bases, with 7 bases between. CDR3 protein: CASSLAQGTDTQYF. As DNA, the CDR3 is TGTGCCAGCAGCTTAGCGCAGGGGACAGATACGCAGTATTTT.